This T cell receptor beta chain was observed in a study of cytomegalovirus exposure and HLA in healthy donors. PCR was performed using 60 Vbeta and 13 Jbeta primers. TCRdb keeps only in-frame clones here, not all; method: immunoSEQ multiplex PCR. The sample lists around 120,000 clones; about 85% were seen once. Trimming cost V 3 bases and J 1 base; bases outside gene matches: 3. Germline V gives CDR1 SGHRS, CDR2 YFSETQ. The CDR3 extends over 15 amino acids. The source is a boy between 10 and 17 years old in good health and CMV-seronegative. The chain couples TRBV5-1 to TRBJ2-2; TRBD1 aligns across 7 bases. Specimen: PBMCs. CDR3 sequence: CASSSRTGNTGELFF. In DNA form, the CDR3 reads TGCGCCAGCAGCTCCAGGACAGGGAACACCGGGGAGCTGTTTTTT.